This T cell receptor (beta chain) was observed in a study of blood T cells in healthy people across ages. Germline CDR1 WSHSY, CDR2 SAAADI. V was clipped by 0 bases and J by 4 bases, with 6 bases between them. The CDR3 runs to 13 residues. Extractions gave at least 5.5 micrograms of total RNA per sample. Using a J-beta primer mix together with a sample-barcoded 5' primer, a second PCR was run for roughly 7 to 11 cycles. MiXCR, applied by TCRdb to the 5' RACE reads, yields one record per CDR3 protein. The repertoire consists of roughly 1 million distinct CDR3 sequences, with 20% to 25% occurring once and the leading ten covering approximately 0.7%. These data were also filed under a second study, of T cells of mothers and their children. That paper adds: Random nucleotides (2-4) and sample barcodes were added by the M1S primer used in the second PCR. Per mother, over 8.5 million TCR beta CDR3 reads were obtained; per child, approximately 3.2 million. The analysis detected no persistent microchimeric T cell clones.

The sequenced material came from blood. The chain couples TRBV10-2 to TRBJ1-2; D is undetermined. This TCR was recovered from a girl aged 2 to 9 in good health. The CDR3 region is CASSESVGYGYTF. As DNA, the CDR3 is TGCGCCAGCAGTGAGTCGGTGGGCTATGGCTACACCTTC.